Presented here are 26 T cell receptor beta chains from one specimen sequenced in a study of blood T cell repertoires in COVID-19 (dated by TCRdb to 2019 to 2021). The library was prepared using the immunoSEQ multiplex PCR assay. TCRdb mirrors the immuneACCESS table, restricted to in-frame sequences. Some clones are absent from its copies; in checked studies, under half trace to an unresolved V gene, and the reason for the others is unknown. The sample table holds 150,000 to 200,000 clones, of which about four fifths were seen once. The top ten hold 6% to 7.5% of the sample. Sequenced input: peripheral blood. The receptor set was obtained from an older man with active or convalescent COVID-19.

The gene calls are TRBV5-4 and TRBJ1-4, with a possible D match to TRBD1 (5 bases). Per the germline V gene, CDR1 is SGHNT and CDR2 is YYREEE (reference sequence). The V end lost 4 bases, the J end lost 4 bases, and 8 bases lay between the germline ends. This CDR3 region has 13 residues. The CDR3 DNA reads as TGTGCCAGCAGCGCGGGGGTTAATGAAAAACTGTTTTTT. Translation: CASSAGVNEKLFF.

This rearrangement joins TRBV5-1 to TRBJ1-1, with 7 bases aligning to TRBD1. Germline CDR1 is SGHRS and CDR2 is YFSETQ. The CDR3 covers 15 residues. V gave up 2 bases and J gave up 0 bases; unmatched junction bases: 4. The CDR3 protein is CASSFPGQLNTEAFF. The CDR3 DNA is TGCGCCAGCAGCTTCCCGGGACAGCTGAACACTGAAGCTTTCTTT.

The chain links TRBV9 to TRBJ2-3; TRBD2 agrees at 8 bases. CDR1 and CDR2 (germline): SGDLS, YYNGEE. CDR3 length equals 16 residues. V trimming: 0 bases; J trimming: 4 bases; junction bases outside the gene matches: 7. This CDR3 reads CASSVDLGRAPDTQYF. The CDR3 DNA follows: TGTGCCAGCAGCGTAGATCTCGGGAGGGCCCCAGATACGCAGTATTTT.

This clone was seen a handful of times. The V and J genes are TRBV7-9 and TRBJ2-1; 9 bases line up with TRBD2. The CDR3 length is 14 residues. V shed 2 bases, J shed 8 bases, and the junction held 4 bases outside the gene matches. CDR1 SEHNR and CDR2 FQNEAQ come from the germline V gene (reference sequence). CDR3 nucleotides: TGTGCCAGCAGCTTATTAGCGGGAGCGTATGAGCAGTTCTTC. Protein product: CASSLLAGAYEQFF.

This chain links TRBV5-1 with TRBJ2-3; D gene uncertain. The CDR3 loop spans 14 amino acids. V was trimmed by 2 bases and J by 2 bases, leaving 9 bases between them. Germline V gives CDR1 SGHRS, CDR2 YFSETQ. The CDR3 reads CASSFSKPTDTQYF. The DNA of the CDR3 is TGCGCCAGCAGCTTTTCGAAGCCCACAGATACGCAGTATTTT.

V is TRBV6-5 and J is TRBJ1-1; weak D call: TRBD1 (5 bases). This CDR3 contains 13 residues. V lost 8 bases and J lost 5, with 15 bases in between. CDR1 MNHEY and CDR2 SVGAGI come from the germline V gene. The CDR3 loop is CASLRGVGTEAFF. In DNA form, the CDR3 reads TGTGCCAGCCTACGGGGGGTAGGTACTGAAGCTTTCTTT.

This chain uses TRBV7-9 with TRBJ2-7; 7 bases match TRBD1. The V segment lost 2 bases and the J segment 5 bases; nucleotides outside the gene matches: 9. CDR3 length: 15 amino acids. The germline gives CDR1 SEHNR, CDR2 FQNEAQ (reference sequence). The CDR3 here is CASSLQVQGNHEQYF. DNA of the CDR3: TGTGCCAGCAGCTTACAAGTACAGGGGAACCACGAGCAGTACTTC.

This chain links TRBV14 with TRBJ1-2, with 7 bases that match TRBD1. The CDR3 is made up of 17 amino acids. Germline CDR1 is SGHDN and CDR2 is FVKESK. V lost 1 base to trimming and J lost 3 bases; unmatched junction nucleotides: 11. Here the CDR3 DNA reads TGTGCCAGCAGCCAAGTATCAAGAACAGGGGTTGACTATGGCTACACCTTC. It yields the protein CASSQVSRTGVDYGYTF.

The V gene is TRBV27, the J gene TRBJ1-6, with D tentatively TRBD1 (5 bases). The CDR3 is made up of 18 amino acids. The germline gives CDR1 MNHEY, CDR2 SMNVEV (reference sequence). Deletions cut 3 bases from V and 0 bases from J, with 15 bases between. The CDR3 nucleotides read TGTGCCAGCAGTTTCCACCTAGGGGCCGGCTCCTATAATTCACCCCTCCACTTT. Translated: CASSFHLGAGSYNSPLHF.

The CDR3, as DNA: TGTGCCAGCGGAGCCAGCTCTGGAAACACCATATATTTT. It translates to CASGASSGNTIYF. The chain is built from TRBV9 and TRBJ1-3; D remains ambiguous. From germline, CDR1 is SGDLS and CDR2 YYNGEE. There are 13 residues in the CDR3. The germline V and J ends were trimmed by 7 bases and 0 bases, with 8 bases remaining between them.

The gene calls are TRBV6-5 and TRBJ1-2; tentatively, D is TRBD1 (6 bases). CDR3 length: 15 residues. The germline CDR1 and CDR2 sequences are MNHEY and SVGAGI. The V end lost 1 base, the J end lost 2 bases, and 11 bases lay between the germline ends. The CDR3 nucleotides read TGTGCCAGCAGTTACTTTCGGGGGGCCAACTATGGCTACACCTTC. Translated: CASSYFRGANYGYTF.

CDR3 in amino acids: CASSEREARNTEAFF. The CDR3 bases are TGTGCCAGCAGTGAACGGGAGGCACGGAACACTGAAGCTTTCTTT. The rearrangement uses TRBV2 and TRBJ1-1; no clear D gene. The CDR3 is 15 residues long. Germline loops: CDR1 SNHLY, CDR2 FYNNEI. V gave up 2 bases and J gave up 1 base, with 11 bases separating them.

The V call is TRBV9, the J call TRBJ1-2; maybe TRBD1 (6 bases). Germline CDR1 SGDLS, CDR2 YYNGEE. V gave up 3 bases and J gave up 7 bases, with 7 bases separating them. The CDR3 is 11 amino acids. CDR3 region: CASSEGVGYTF. CDR3 coding DNA: TGTGCCAGCAGCGAGGGGGTTGGCTACACCTTC.

This chain uses TRBV2 with TRBJ1-1; 9 nucleotides match TRBD1. V lost 6 bases and J lost 5; bases outside the gene matches: 7. This CDR3 is 14 amino acids long. The germline gives CDR1 SNHLY, CDR2 FYNNEI. CDR3 bases: TGTGCCAGCAGAAGACAGGGGGTAGGAACTGAAGCTTTCTTT. Its protein product is CASRRQGVGTEAFF.

The J gene is TRBJ1-4, the V gene TRBV9; perhaps TRBD1 as D (5 bases). V was clipped by 4 bases and J by 6 bases, with 16 bases between them. Looked up from germline, CDR1 is SGDLS and CDR2 is YYNGEE. This CDR3 is built from 15 residues. CDR3 protein: CASSTSDSWDEKLFF. Here the CDR3 DNA reads TGTGCCAGCAGCACCTCAGACAGTTGGGATGAAAAACTGTTTTTT.

This clone was counted at least ten times. The gene calls are TRBV2 and TRBJ2-2; 7 nucleotides agree with TRBD2. Per the germline V gene, CDR1 is SNHLY and CDR2 is FYNNEI. This CDR3 is 13 amino acids long. V gave up 10 bases and J gave up 0 bases; unmatched junction bases: 2. CDR3 amino acids: CATGGTNTGELFF. The CDR3, as DNA: TGTGCCACGGGGGGTACGAACACCGGGGAGCTGTTTTTT.

This chain connects TRBV6-5 to TRBJ2-2; D is perhaps TRBD2 (5 bases). V was shortened by 5 bases and J by 6 bases, with 7 bases between the two germline ends. The CDR3 contains 12 residues. Germline CDR1 and CDR2: MNHEY and SVGAGI. The CDR3 is CASSPRAGELFF. The CDR3 bases are TGTGCCAGCAGTCCGCGGGCCGGGGAGCTGTTTTTT.

The rearrangement joins TRBV7-6 to TRBJ1-1, with D uncertain. V was pared by 5 bases and J by 3 bases, with 10 bases between. The CDR3 has 13 amino acids. Germline CDR1 is SGHVS and CDR2 is FNYEAQ. Written as DNA, the CDR3 is TGTGCCAGCAGCCTAAACCGGGACACTGAAGCTTTCTTT. Amino acid sequence: CASSLNRDTEAFF.

This sequence joins TRBV3-1 (or the pseudogene TRBV3-2) and TRBJ2-5, with a tentative D call TRBD2 (5 bases). V dropped 4 bases and J dropped 8 bases, with 20 bases sitting between them. The CDR3 runs to 15 residues. Germline values: CDR1 LGHDT, CDR2 YNNKEL (reference sequence). The CDR3 protein is CASSPPAGGDGTQYF. CDR3 nucleotides: TGTGCCAGCAGCCCACCCGCCGGAGGTGATGGCACCCAGTACTTC.

As DNA, the CDR3 is TGTGCCAGCAGCACTCAACTACAGGGGACCAATCAAGAGACCCAGTACTTC. The encoded protein is CASSTQLQGTNQETQYF. The chain carries TRBV7-8 and TRBJ2-5; 7 bases align to TRBD1. V gave up 5 bases and J gave up 2 bases; unmatched junction bases: 14. CDR1 and CDR2 from the germline V gene are SGHVS and FQNEAQ. The CDR3 is made up of 17 amino acids.

This chain connects TRBV7-8 to TRBJ1-5; possibly TRBD1 for D (6 bases). This CDR3 comprises 18 residues. Germline V gene lookup returns CDR1 SGHVS and CDR2 FQNEAQ. The germline V and J ends were trimmed by 0 bases and 3 bases, with 18 bases remaining between them. The CDR3 DNA reads TGTGCCAGCAGCTTAGCGGGGGGGGGCGGCCCCATCAATCAGCCCCAGCATTTT. This gives the protein CASSLAGGGGPINQPQHF. Based on the CDR3 plus reference TRBV7-8 and TRBJ1-5, the full variable domain is GAGVSQSPRYKVAKRGQDVALRCDPISGHVSLFWYQQALGQGPEFLTYFQNEAQLDKSGLPSDRFFAERPEGSVSTLKIQRTQQEDSAVYLCASSLAGGGGPINQPQHFGDGTRLSIL.

This chain connects TRBV27 to TRBJ2-7, with 9 nucleotides matching TRBD1. The length of the CDR3 is 16 residues. CDR1 and CDR2 from the germline V gene are MNHEY and SMNVEV (reference sequence). V was clipped by 2 bases and J by 2 bases; unmatched bases: 7. The CDR3 sequence is CASSLTVDRGPYEQYF. The CDR3 DNA reads as TGTGCCAGCAGTTTAACGGTGGACAGGGGACCCTACGAGCAGTACTTC.

The chain combines TRBV5-1 with TRBJ2-7; 7 bases match TRBD1. The V segment lost 4 bases and the J segment 5 bases; nucleotides outside the gene matches: 18. The CDR3 runs to 17 residues. Germline V CDR1 and CDR2: SGHRS, YFSETQ. CDR3 sequence: CASSPYSQTGIRDEQYF. CDR3 nucleotides: TGCGCCAGCAGCCCGTACTCCCAGACAGGGATCAGGGACGAGCAGTACTTC.

The V and J genes are TRBV14 and TRBJ1-2; the D is unclear. The V gene lost 4 bases and the J gene lost 7 bases, with 19 bases spanning the gap. The length of the CDR3 is 15 residues. The germline V gene has CDR1 SGHDN and CDR2 FVKESK. The chain's CDR3 is CASSRSAGPTGGYTF. The CDR3 region has the DNA TGTGCCAGCAGCCGGAGTGCGGGCCCTACTGGTGGCTACACCTTC.

This chain joins TRBV6-5 and TRBJ1-1; tentative D call: TRBD1 (6 bases). Germline V lookup: CDR1 MNHEY, CDR2 SVGAGI. V was shortened by 6 bases and J by 1 base, with 12 bases between the two germline ends. This CDR3 has 14 amino acids. The chain's CDR3 is CASSRGTPNTEAFF. The CDR3 DNA reads TGTGCCAGCAGCCGTGGGACACCGAACACTGAAGCTTTCTTT.

The chain is built from TRBV11-2 and TRBJ2-7, with 8 bases fitting TRBD1. J gave up 2 bases and V 1 base, and 4 bases lay outside the gene matches. The V gene's germline CDR1 is SGHAT and CDR2 FQNNGV. The CDR3 has 15 residues. CDR3 region: CASSLGGTGAYEQYF. CDR3 nucleotide sequence: TGTGCCAGCAGCTTAGGAGGGACAGGAGCCTACGAGCAGTACTTC.